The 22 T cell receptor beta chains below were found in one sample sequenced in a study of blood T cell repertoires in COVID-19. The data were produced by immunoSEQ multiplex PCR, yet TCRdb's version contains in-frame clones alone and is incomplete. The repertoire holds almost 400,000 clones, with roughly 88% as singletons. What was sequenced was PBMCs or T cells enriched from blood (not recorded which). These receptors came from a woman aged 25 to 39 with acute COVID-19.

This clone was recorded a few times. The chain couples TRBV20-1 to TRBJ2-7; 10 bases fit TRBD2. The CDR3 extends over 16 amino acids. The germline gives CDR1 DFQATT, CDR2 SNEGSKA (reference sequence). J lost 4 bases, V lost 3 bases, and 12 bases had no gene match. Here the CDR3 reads CSASPLAGVPWYEQYF. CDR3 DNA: TGCAGTGCTAGTCCCCTAGCGGGGGTACCATGGTACGAGCAGTACTTC.

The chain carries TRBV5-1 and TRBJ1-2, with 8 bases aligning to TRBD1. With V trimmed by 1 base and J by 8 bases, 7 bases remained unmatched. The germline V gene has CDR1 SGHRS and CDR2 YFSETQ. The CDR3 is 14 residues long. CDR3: CASSLTTGGGGYTF. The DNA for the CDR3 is TGCGCCAGCAGCTTGACAACAGGGGGTGGCGGCTACACCTTC.

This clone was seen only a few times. CDR3 protein: CAISEAREGEKLFF. In DNA form, the CDR3 reads TGTGCCATCAGTGAGGCCAGGGAGGGAGAAAAACTGTTTTTT. The chain carries TRBV10-3 and TRBJ1-4, with D possibly matching TRBD1 (5 bases). The germline V gene encodes CDR1 ENHRY and CDR2 SYGVKD. V was shortened by 2 bases and J by 8 bases, with 12 bases between the two germline ends. This CDR3 is 14 amino acids long.

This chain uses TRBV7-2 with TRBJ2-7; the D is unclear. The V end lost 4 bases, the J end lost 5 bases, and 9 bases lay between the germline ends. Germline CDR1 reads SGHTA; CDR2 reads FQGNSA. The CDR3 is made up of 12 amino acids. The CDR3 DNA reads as TGTGCCAGCAGCTCCACACATCACGAGCAGTACTTC. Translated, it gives CASSSTHHEQYF.

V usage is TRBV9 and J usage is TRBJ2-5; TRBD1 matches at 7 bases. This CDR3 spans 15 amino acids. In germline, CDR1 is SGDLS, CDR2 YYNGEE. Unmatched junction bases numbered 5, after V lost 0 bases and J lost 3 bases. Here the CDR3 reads CASSVVDREKETQYF. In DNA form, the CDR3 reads TGTGCCAGCAGCGTAGTTGACAGGGAAAAAGAGACCCAGTACTTC. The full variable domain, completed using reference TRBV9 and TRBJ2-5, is DSGVTQTPKHLITATGQRVTLRCSPRSGDLSVYWYQQSLDQGLQFLIQYYNGEERAKGNILERFSAQQFPDLHSELNLSSLELGDSALYFCASSVVDREKETQYFGPGTRLLVL.

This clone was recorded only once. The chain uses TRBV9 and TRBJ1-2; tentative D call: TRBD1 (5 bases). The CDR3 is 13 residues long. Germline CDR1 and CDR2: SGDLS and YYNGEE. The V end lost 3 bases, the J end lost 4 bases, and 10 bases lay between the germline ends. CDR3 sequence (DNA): TGTGCCAGCAGCGCCGGGGGAACCTATGGCTACACCTTC. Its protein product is CASSAGGTYGYTF.

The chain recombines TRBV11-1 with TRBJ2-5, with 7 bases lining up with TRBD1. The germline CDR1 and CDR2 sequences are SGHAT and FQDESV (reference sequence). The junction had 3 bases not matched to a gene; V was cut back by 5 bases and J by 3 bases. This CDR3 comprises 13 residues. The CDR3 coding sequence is TGTGCCAGCAGCGCGGACAGGAAAGAGACCCAGTACTTC. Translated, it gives CASSADRKETQYF. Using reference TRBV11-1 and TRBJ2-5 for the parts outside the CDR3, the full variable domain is EAEVAQSPRYKITEKSQAVAFWCDPISGHATLYWYRQILGQGPELLVQFQDESVVDDSQLPKDRFSAERLKGVDSTLKIQPAELGDSAMYLCASSADRKETQYFGPGTRLLVL.

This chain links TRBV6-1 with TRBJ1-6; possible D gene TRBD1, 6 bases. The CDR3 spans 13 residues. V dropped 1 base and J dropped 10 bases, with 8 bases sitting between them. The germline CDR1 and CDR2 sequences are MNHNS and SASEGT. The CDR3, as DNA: TGTGCCAGCAGTGAAGACAGGGCCTCACCCCTCCACTTT. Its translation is CASSEDRASPLHF.

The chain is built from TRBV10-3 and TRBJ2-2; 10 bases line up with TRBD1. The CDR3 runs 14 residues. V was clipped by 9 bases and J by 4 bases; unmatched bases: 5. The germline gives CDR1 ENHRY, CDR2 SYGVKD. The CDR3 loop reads CAIGTGVSTGELFF. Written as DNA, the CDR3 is TGTGCCATAGGGACAGGGGTTAGCACCGGGGAGCTGTTTTTT.

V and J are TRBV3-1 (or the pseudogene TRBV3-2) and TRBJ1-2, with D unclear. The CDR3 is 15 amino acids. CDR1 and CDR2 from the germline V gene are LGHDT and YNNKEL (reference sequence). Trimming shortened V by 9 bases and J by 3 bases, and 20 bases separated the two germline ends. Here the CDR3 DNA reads TGTGCCAGTTCGGGGTCCCCCCATCCCGACTATGGCTACACCTTC. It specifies CASSGSPHPDYGYTF.

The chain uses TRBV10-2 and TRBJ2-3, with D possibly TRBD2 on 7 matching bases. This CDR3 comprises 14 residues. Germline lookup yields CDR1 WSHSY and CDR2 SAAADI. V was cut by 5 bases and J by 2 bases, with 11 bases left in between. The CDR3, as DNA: TGCGCCAGCAGTAGGGGGGGAATCACAGATACGCAGTATTTT. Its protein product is CASSRGGITDTQYF.

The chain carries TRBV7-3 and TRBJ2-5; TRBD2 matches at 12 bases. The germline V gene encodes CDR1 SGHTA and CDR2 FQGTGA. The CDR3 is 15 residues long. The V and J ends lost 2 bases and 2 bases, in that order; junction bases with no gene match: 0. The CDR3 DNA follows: TGTGCCAGCAGCTTAGGGACTAGCGGGCAAGAGACCCAGTACTTC. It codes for CASSLGTSGQETQYF.

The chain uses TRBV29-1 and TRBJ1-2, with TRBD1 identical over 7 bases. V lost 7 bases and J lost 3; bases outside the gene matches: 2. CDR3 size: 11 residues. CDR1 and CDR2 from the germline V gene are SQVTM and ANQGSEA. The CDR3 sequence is CSGQGDYGYTF. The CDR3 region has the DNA TGCAGCGGGCAGGGGGACTATGGCTACACCTTC.

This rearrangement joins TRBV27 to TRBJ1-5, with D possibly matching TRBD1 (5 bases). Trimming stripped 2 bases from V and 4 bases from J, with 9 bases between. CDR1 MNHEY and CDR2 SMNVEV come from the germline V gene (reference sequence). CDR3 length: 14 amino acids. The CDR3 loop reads CASSLRGRNQPQHF. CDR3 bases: TGTGCCAGCAGTTTAAGGGGCAGGAATCAGCCCCAGCATTTT.

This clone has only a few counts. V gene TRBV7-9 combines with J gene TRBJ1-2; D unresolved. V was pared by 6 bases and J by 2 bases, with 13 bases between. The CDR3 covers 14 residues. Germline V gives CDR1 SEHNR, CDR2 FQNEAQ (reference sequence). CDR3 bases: TGTGCCAGCAGTTCAGGTGTTGGGAACTATGGCTACACCTTC. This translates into CASSSGVGNYGYTF.

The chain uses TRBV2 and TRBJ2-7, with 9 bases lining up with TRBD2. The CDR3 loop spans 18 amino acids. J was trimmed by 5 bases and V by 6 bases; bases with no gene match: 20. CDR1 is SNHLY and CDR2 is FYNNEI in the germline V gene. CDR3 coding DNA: TGTGCCAGCAGGGACGGAGCGGGGGGCCACCCTCCGCGGAACGAGCAGTACTTC. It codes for CASRDGAGGHPPRNEQYF.

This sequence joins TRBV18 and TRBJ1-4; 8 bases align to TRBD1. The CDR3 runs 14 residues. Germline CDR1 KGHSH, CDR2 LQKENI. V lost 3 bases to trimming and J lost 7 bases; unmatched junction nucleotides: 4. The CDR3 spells CASSPDRVSEKLFF. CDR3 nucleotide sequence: TGTGCCAGCTCACCGGACAGGGTGAGTGAAAAACTGTTTTTT.

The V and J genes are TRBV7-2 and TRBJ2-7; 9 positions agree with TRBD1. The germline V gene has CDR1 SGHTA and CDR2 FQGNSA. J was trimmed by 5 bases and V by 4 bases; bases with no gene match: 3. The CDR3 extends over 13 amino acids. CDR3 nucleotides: TGTGCCAGCAGCTCCGGGACAGGGAACGAGCAGTACTTC. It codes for CASSSGTGNEQYF.

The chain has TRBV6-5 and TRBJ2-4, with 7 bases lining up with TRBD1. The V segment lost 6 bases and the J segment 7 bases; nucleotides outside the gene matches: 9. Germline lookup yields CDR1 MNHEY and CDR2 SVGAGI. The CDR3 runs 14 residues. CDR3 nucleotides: TGTGCCAGCAGCTCAGGTGGGACAGTTAACATTCAGTACTTC. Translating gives CASSSGGTVNIQYF.

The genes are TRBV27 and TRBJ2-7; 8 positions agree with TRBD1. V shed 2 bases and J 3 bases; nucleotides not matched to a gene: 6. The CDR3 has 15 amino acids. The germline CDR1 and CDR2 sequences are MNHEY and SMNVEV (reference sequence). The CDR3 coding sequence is TGTGCCAGCAGTTTAAAACAGGGGGATATCTACGAGCAGTACTTC. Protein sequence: CASSLKQGDIYEQYF.

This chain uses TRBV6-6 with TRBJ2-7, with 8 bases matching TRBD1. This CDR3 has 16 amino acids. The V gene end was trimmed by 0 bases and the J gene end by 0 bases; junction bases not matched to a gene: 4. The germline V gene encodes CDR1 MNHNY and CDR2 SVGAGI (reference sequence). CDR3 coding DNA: TGTGCCAGCAGTTACTCGGGACAGGCGAGCTCCTACGAGCAGTACTTC. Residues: CASSYSGQASSYEQYF.

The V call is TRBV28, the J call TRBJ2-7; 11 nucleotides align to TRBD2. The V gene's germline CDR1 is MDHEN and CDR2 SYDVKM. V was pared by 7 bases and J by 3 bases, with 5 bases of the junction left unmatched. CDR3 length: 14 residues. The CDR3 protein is CASTGTSGYYEQYF. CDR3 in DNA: TGTGCCAGCACAGGGACTAGCGGATACTACGAGCAGTACTTC.